This TCR beta chain emerged from a study of cytomegalovirus exposure and HLA in healthy donors. Trimming removed 4 bases from V and 6 bases from J, with 16 bases in between. Germline CDR1 reads SGHRS; CDR2 reads YFSETQ. CDR3 length: 14 amino acids. Study-level points and caveats: Earlier analysis found most TCR beta V segments productive about 87% or about 30% of the time. HLA alleles were associated with 15,000 to 20,000 TCR beta sequences in a later analysis at 0.05 false discovery rate. In vitro assays verified that three CMV-associated chains recognized CMV antigens specifically.

To note about this clone: Antigen specificity is unknown.

Nominally healthy donors provided the samples, though records likely missed some immune exposures. Both 60 Vbeta primers and 13 Jbeta primers went into the PCR. Here immunoSEQ multiplex PCR was the method, and the copy in TCRdb shows in-frame clones only, minus some. This sample has roughly 120,000 clones, with 75% found just once. This clonotype was sampled from a middle-aged woman in good health and CMV-seropositive. The sequenced sample was PBMCs. The V and J genes are TRBV5-1 and TRBJ2-5; no definite D call. CDR3 nucleotides: TGCGCCAGCAGCGTAGCCTCCCTCGAGAAGACCCAGTACTTC. Translated: CASSVASLEKTQYF.